This entry is about one T cell receptor beta chain. Its antigen remains unidentified. This CDR3 has 16 amino acids. Germline CDR1 is KGHSH and CDR2 is LQKENI. J was trimmed by 5 bases and V by 3 bases; bases with no gene match: 8. Survey level was the resolution at which the v3.0 immunoSEQ assay ran. Sequencing efforts were directed toward about 35,000-55,000 T-cell genomes per sample. The method was immunoSEQ multiplex PCR; TCRdb's version includes in-frame clones alone and lacks a portion of them. This table holds under 10,000 clones, over 80% found once. These data are taken from a study of long-term antiretroviral therapy in people with HIV. Study outcomes and limitations: There were no data on ART adherence, viral resistance or therapy changes, a gap that limits inferences about post-ART repertoire changes. Repertoire composition at all time points was dominated by clones that had expanded before ART. It was observed that HIV repertoires exhibited narrower CDR3 length ranges than controls.

The rearrangement joins TRBV18 to TRBJ2-1; 9 nucleotides agree with TRBD1. The clonotype originates from a man aged 25-45 years with HIV. This specimen consisted of unsorted PBMCs, obtained 0.3 years before starting antiretroviral therapy. The CDR3 nucleotides read TGTGCCAGCTCACCCGCCGGGACAGGGCTCCACAATGAGCAGTTCTTC. Encoded protein: CASSPAGTGLHNEQFF.